Listed here are 8 T cell receptor beta chains from one sample, sequenced in a study of human T cells and chemical hapten exposure. In TCRdb, the RACE reads were re-called with MiXCR into one record per CDR3 protein. The profile covers about 80,000 distinct CDR3 sequences, with 11% appearing a single time and roughly 1.5% taken by the ten largest. Sample time point: patch test 2, 6 weeks after DPC sensitization. Sample treatment: therapeutic diphenylcyclopropenone sensitization with weekly scalp DPC. The sample was whole blood, taken in connection with sensitization to the hapten diphenylcyclopropenone (DPC). The receptor set was obtained from a man younger than 35 with alopecia areata. Some clones in this sample may be carry-over from other donors' samples.

In its sample, this clonotype was seen a few times. This chain uses TRBV29-1 with TRBJ2-2, with 9 nucleotides matching TRBD2. V was clipped by 5 bases and J by 0 bases; unmatched bases: 4. Germline V gives CDR1 SQVTM, CDR2 ANQGSEA. The CDR3 length is 15 residues. CDR3 in DNA: TGCAGCGTTAGAGCGGGGGGCTCGAACACCGGGGAGCTGTTTTTT. Translated: CSVRAGGSNTGELFF.

The rearrangement links TRBV7-6 to TRBJ1-2, with TRBD1 as a possible D gene (5 bases). Germline values: CDR1 SGHVS, CDR2 FNYEAQ. Trimming removed 1 base at V and 3 bases at J, with 12 bases between. This CDR3 is 15 amino acids long. The CDR3 loop reads CASSLEQGTDYGYTF. The CDR3 DNA reads as TGTGCCAGCAGCTTAGAGCAGGGAACAGACTATGGCTACACCTTC.

The V call is TRBV6-2 or TRBV6-3, the J call TRBJ1-2; tentatively, D is TRBD1 (5 bases). CDR3 length: 16 residues. From germline, CDR1 is MNHEY and CDR2 SVGEGT. V was clipped by 2 bases and J by 2 bases, with 15 bases between them. This CDR3 is CASSYHPGRVNYGYTF. DNA for the CDR3: TGTGCCAGCAGTTACCATCCCGGCAGGGTGAACTATGGCTACACCTTC.

This chain links TRBV4-3 with TRBJ1-2; the D is unclear. Trimming removed 4 bases from V and 4 bases from J, with 19 bases in between. Germline V lookup: CDR1 LGHNA, CDR2 YSLEER. This CDR3 region has 16 residues. CDR3: CASSREEAQTTYGYTF. The CDR3 bases are TGCGCCAGCAGCCGAGAAGAGGCCCAGACAACCTATGGCTACACCTTC.

This clonotype was seen a few times. CDR3 loop: CASSFQGDRDQPQHF. The CDR3 bases are TGTGCCAGCAGCTTCCAGGGGGATCGCGATCAGCCCCAGCATTTT. This chain uses TRBV7-2 with TRBJ1-5; 7 bases fit TRBD1. CDR3 size: 15 residues. Germline V gene sequence: CDR1 SGHTA, CDR2 FQGNSA. The V segment lost 3 bases and the J segment 5 bases; nucleotides outside the gene matches: 7.

This clonotype showed up many times. The J gene is TRBJ2-5, the V gene TRBV11-2, with 10 bases that match TRBD1. The junction had 8 bases not matched to a gene; V was cut back by 6 bases and J by 1 base. CDR3 length: 16 residues. Germline-derived CDR1 and CDR2 are SGHAT and FQNNGV. Here the CDR3 DNA reads TGTGCCAGCAGGAGACCGGGACAGGGGAGCCAAGAGACCCAGTACTTC. This gives the protein CASRRPGQGSQETQYF.

This clonotype was picked up a small number of times. The rearrangement joins TRBV29-1 to TRBJ2-2, with unresolved D. Trimming removed 4 bases at V and 2 bases at J, with 2 bases between. This CDR3 region has 11 residues. Germline V lookup: CDR1 SQVTM, CDR2 ANQGSEA. CDR3 nucleotide sequence: TGCAGCGTTGCTAACACCGGGGAGCTGTTTTTT. It is translated as CSVANTGELFF.

The V call is TRBV20-1, the J call TRBJ2-3, with 10 bases that match TRBD1. V shed 5 bases and J 6 bases; nucleotides not matched to a gene: 8. CDR3 length: 14 residues. Germline values: CDR1 DFQATT, CDR2 SNEGSKA (reference sequence). The CDR3 DNA reads TGCAGTGCTCTGACAGGGGGCGTTTTCGATACGCAGTATTTT. It is translated as CSALTGGVFDTQYF.